This T cell receptor (beta chain) was sequenced for a study of blood T cell repertoires in COVID-19. Clones were sequenced by immunoSEQ multiplex PCR, and TCRdb holds only the in-frame ones, with some missing. The profile shows roughly 100,000 clones, over 75% of them singletons. V lost 4 bases, J lost 4 bases, and 2 bases stayed unmatched. The CDR3 sequence is 14 residues long. Germline CDR1 is LNHDA and CDR2 is SQIVND (reference sequence). The sequenced material came from peripheral blood. The chain links TRBV19 to TRBJ1-5, with 9 bases that match TRBD1. This TCR was sampled from a man aged 45-65 years with acute or convalescent COVID-19. The CDR3: CASSTTGGNQPQHF. CDR3 DNA sequence: TGTGCCAGTAGTACGACAGGGGGAAATCAGCCCCAGCATTTT.